Each of the 2 T cell receptor beta chains below was sequenced from the same sample in a study of CD4 T cells in relation to SARS-CoV-2 and coronaviruses (dated by TCRdb to the early 2020s). Library preparation employed the immunoSEQ multiplex PCR assay. What TCRdb holds here is the immuneACCESS table cut down to in-frame rearrangements. Part of the clones is not present; checked against another copy, under half of the missing clones reflect an unresolved V gene, and the others are unexplained. Across this sample there are roughly 45,000 clones, with about 80% seen only once. The top ten clones comprise approximately 1.5% of the sample. No antigen is known for these receptors. The specimen sequenced was naive CD4+ T cells from PBMCs, cultured in vitro. The label giving this sample's cell subset or site can be read as: naive CD4+ T cells isolated by negative enrichment. The receptors shown here come from an adult with COVID-19.

CDR3 nucleotide sequence: TGTGCCAGCAGTTTTAGGCCTAGCGGGACTGATACGCAGTATTTT. It specifies CASSFRPSGTDTQYF. The chain carries TRBV28 and TRBJ2-3, with 9 nucleotides matching TRBD2. Germline CDR1 is MDHEN and CDR2 is SYDVKM. With 3 bases clipped from V and 6 bases from J, the junction kept 7 bases outside the gene matches. This CDR3 has 15 amino acids.

V gene TRBV11-1 combines with J gene TRBJ2-1; TRBD1 might be the D (6 bases). The CDR3 loop spans 16 amino acids. Germline V gene data show CDR1 as SGHAT and CDR2 as FQDESV (reference sequence). Trimming removed 5 bases from V and 10 bases from J, with 24 bases in between. The CDR3 loop reads CASSPHRDRVWHEQFF. The CDR3 nucleotides are TGTGCCAGCAGCCCCCACAGGGACCGAGTTTGGCACGAGCAGTTCTTC.